This TCR beta chain comes out of a study of technical replicates of blood from several donors. The CDR3 spans 14 residues. V shed 6 bases and J shed 0 bases, with 9 bases lying between them. Germline V gene data show CDR1 as PRHDT and CDR2 as FYEKMQ (reference sequence). Profiled with immunoSEQ multiplex PCR; TCRdb holds only in-frame clones, not every one. The table records under 90,000 clones, 95% to 97% of them present only once. The source of this sequence is a human donor in good health. The sample taken for sequencing was T cells isolated from PBMCs. The chain is built from TRBV13 and TRBJ2-1; a weak D match, TRBD2 (5 bases). CDR3 DNA: TGTGCCAGCAGTGAGGGCCCCTCCTACAATGAGCAGTTCTTC. This translates into CASSEGPSYNEQFF. The variable domain in full, with the rest retrieved from reference TRBV13 and TRBJ2-1, is AAGVIQSPRHLIKEKRETATLKCYPIPRHDTVYWYQQGPGQDPQFLISFYEKMQSDKGSIPDRFSAQQFSDYHSELNMSSLELGDSALYFCASSEGPSYNEQFFGPGTRLTVL.